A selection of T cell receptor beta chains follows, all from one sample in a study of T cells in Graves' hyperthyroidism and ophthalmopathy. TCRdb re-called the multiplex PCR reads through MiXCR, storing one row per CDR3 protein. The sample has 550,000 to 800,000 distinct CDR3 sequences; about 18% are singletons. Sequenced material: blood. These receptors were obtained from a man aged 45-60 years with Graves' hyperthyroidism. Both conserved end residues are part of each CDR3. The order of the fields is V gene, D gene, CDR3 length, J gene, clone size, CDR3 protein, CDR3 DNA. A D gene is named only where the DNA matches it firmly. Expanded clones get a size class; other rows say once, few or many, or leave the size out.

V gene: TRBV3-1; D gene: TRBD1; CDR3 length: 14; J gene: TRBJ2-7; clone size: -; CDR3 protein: CASSQIRQGYEQYF; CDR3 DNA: TGTGCCAGCAGCCAAATACGACAGGGTTACGAGCAGTACTTC
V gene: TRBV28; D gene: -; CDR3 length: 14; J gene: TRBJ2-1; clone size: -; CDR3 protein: CASSSPPIAQGEFF; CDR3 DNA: TGTGCCAGCAGTTCCCCCCCAATAGCACAAGGGGAGTTCTTC
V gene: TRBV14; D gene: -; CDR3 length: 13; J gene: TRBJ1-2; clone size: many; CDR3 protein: CASSQDVASGYTF; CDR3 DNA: TGTGCCAGCAGCCAAGATGTGGCGTCTGGCTACACCTTC
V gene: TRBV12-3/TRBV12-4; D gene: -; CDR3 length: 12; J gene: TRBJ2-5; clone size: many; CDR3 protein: CASSPHSETQYF; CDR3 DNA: TGTGCCAGCAGTCCCCACTCGGAGACCCAGTACTTC
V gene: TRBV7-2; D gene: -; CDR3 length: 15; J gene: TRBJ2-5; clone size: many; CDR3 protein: CASSLTGAGGETQYF; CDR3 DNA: TGTGCCAGCAGCCTTACAGGGGCGGGGGGAGAGACCCAGTACTTC
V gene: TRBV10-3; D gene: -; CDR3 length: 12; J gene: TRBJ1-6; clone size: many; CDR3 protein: CAIRQDNSPLHF; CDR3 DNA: TGTGCCATCAGGCAGGATAATTCACCCCTCCACTTT
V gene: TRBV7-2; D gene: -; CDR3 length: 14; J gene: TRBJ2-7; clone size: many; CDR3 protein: CASSLDPLSYEQYF; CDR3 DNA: TGTGCCAGCAGCTTAGATCCTCTATCCTACGAGCAGTACTTC
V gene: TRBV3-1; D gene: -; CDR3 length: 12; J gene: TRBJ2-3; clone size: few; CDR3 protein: CANSPSGDTQYF; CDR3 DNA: TGTGCCAACAGCCCCTCGGGGGATACGCAGTATTTT
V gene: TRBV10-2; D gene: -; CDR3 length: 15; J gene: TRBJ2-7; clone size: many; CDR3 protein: CASTSARGRADEQYF; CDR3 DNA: TGCGCCAGCACTTCAGCAAGGGGGAGGGCAGACGAGCAGTACTTC
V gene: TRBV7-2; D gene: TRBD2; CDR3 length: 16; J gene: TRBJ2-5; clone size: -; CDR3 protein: CASSFGIAGGGETQYF; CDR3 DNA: TGTGCCAGCAGCTTTGGGATAGCGGGAGGCGGGGAGACCCAGTACTTC
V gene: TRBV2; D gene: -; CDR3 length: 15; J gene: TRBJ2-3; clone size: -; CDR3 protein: CASSEGSIGTDTQYF; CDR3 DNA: TGTGCCAGCAGTGAGGGGTCTATAGGCACAGATACGCAGTATTTT
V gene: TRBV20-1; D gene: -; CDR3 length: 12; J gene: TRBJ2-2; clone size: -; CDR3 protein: CSAGIVTGELFF; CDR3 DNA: TGCAGTGCCGGGATAGTCACCGGGGAGCTGTTTTTT
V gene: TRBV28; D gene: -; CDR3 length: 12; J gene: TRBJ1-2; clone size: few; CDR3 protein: CASSFRTNSYTF; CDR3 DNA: TGTGCCAGCAGTTTTAGAACGAACAGCTACACCTTC
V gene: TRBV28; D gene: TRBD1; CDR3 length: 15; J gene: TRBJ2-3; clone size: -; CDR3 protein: CASSSNRGQTDTQYF; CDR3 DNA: TGTGCCAGCAGCTCTAACAGGGGGCAGACAGATACGCAGTATTTT
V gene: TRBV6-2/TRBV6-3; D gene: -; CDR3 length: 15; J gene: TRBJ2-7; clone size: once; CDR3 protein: CASSAPPGHLYEQYF; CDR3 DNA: TGTGCCAGCAGTGCCCCCCCGGGACACCTCTACGAGCAGTACTTC
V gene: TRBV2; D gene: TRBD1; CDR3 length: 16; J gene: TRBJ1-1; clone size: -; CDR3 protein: CASSEDRGRTNTEAFF; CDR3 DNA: TGTGCCAGCAGTGAAGACAGGGGTAGGACGAACACTGAAGCTTTCTTT
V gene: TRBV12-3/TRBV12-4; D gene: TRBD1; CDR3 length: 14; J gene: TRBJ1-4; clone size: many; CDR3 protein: CASSLGDSNEKLFF; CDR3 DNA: TGTGCCAGCAGTTTAGGGGACAGTAATGAAAAACTGTTTTTT
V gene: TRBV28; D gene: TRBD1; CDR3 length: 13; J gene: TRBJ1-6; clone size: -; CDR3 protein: CASWDRGNSPLHF; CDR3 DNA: TGTGCCAGCTGGGACAGGGGCAATTCACCCCTCCACTTT
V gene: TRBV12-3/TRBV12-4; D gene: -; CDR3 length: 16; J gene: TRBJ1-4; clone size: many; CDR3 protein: CASSPVRGSKDEKLFF; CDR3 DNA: TGTGCCAGCAGCCCCGTCCGGGGGAGCAAGGATGAAAAACTGTTTTTT
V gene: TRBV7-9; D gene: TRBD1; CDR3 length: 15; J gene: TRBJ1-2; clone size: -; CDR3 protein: CASSPSGTGNGGYTF; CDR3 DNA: TGTGCCAGCAGCCCGTCGGGGACAGGGAACGGTGGCTACACCTTC
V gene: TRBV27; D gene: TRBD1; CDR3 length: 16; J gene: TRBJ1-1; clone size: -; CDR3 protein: CASSLSDRGRHTEAFF; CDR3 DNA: TGTGCCAGCAGTTTATCGGACAGGGGAAGGCATACTGAAGCTTTCTTT
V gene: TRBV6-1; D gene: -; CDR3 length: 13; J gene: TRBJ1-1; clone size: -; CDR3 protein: CASSDGANTEAFF; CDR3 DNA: TGTGCCAGCAGTGACGGGGCTAACACTGAAGCTTTCTTT
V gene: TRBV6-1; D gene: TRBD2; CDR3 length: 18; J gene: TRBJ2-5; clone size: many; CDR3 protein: CASSRRLAGGPGIETQYF; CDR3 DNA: TGTGCCAGCAGTAGACGACTAGCGGGAGGCCCTGGAATAGAGACCCAGTACTTC
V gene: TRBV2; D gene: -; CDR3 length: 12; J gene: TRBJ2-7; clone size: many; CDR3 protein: CASSDKRYEQYF; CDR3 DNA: TGTGCCAGCAGTGACAAACGCTACGAGCAGTACTTC
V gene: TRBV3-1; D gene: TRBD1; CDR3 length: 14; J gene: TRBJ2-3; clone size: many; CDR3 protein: CASSQSRGRVTQYF; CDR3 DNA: TGTGCCAGCAGCCAATCGAGGGGGCGCGTTACGCAGTATTTT
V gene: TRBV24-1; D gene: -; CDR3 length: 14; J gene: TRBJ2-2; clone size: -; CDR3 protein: CATRGAGLSGELFF; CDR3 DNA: TGTGCCACCCGGGGGGCCGGGTTAAGCGGGGAGCTGTTTTTT
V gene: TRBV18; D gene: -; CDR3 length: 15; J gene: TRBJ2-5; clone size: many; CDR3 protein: CASSEDREPQETQYF; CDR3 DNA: TGTGCCAGCTCCGAAGACAGAGAACCTCAAGAGACCCAGTACTTC
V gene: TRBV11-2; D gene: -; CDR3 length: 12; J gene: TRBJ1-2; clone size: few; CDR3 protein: CASSPGHNGYTF; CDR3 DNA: TGTGCCAGCAGTCCGGGCCATAATGGCTACACCTTC
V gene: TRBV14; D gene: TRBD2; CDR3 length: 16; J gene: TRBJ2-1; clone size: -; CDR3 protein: CASSRIGTSLNNEQFF; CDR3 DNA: TGTGCCAGCAGCCGCATCGGGACTAGCCTAAACAATGAGCAGTTCTTC
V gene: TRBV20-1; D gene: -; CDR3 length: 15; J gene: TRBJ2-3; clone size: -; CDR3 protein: CSARVPGSSTDTQYF; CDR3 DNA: TGCAGTGCTAGAGTTCCGGGGTCTAGCACAGATACGCAGTATTTT
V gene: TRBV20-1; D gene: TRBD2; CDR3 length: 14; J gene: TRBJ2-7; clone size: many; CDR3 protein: CSARELAGAYEQYF; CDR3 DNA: TGCAGTGCTAGAGAGCTAGCGGGGGCCTACGAGCAGTACTTC
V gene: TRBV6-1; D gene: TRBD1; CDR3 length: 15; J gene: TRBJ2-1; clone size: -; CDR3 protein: CASSEQGAPRNEQFF; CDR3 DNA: TGTGCCAGCAGTGAACAGGGGGCGCCACGTAATGAGCAGTTCTTC
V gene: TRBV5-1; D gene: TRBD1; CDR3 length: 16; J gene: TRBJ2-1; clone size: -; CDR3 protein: CASSAWGTASYHEQFF; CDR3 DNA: TGCGCCAGCAGCGCGTGGGGGACAGCGAGCTACCATGAGCAGTTCTTC
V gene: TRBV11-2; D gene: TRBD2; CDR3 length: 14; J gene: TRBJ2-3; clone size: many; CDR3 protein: CASSHGTSADTQYF; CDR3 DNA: TGTGCCAGCAGCCACGGGACTAGCGCAGATACGCAGTATTTT
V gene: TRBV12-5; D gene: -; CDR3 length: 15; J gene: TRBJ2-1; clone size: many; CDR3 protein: CASGGGTAGNNEQFF; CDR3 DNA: TGTGCTAGTGGAGGGGGGACAGCGGGGAACAATGAGCAGTTCTTC
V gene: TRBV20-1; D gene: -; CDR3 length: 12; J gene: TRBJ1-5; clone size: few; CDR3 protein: CSAKTLNQPQHF; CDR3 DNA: TGCAGTGCTAAAACCTTAAACCAGCCCCAGCATTTT
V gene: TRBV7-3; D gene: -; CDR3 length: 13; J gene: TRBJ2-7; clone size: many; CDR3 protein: CASSFEDSYEQYF; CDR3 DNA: TGTGCCAGCAGCTTCGAGGACTCCTACGAGCAGTACTTC
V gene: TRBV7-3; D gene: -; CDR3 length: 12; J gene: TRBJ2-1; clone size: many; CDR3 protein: CASSLTGPAQFF; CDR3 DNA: TGTGCCAGCAGCTTAACGGGCCCCGCGCAGTTCTTC
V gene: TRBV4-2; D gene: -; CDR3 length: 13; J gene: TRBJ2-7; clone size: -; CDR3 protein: CASSPRDFAEQYF; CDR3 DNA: TGTGCCAGCAGCCCTCGGGACTTTGCCGAGCAGTACTTC
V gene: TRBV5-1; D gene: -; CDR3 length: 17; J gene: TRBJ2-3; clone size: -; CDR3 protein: CASSLGGTSRGTDTQYF; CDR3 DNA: TGCGCCAGCAGCTTGGGAGGCACAAGCAGAGGCACAGATACGCAGTATTTT
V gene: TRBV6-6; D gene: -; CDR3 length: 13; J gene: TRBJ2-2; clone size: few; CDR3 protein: CASSYEAVGELFF; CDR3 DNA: TGTGCCAGCAGTTACGAAGCGGTCGGGGAGCTGTTTTTT
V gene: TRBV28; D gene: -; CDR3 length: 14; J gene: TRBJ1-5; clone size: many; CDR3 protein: CASSWGDGSQPQHF; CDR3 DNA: TGTGCCAGCAGTTGGGGCGACGGCAGTCAGCCCCAGCATTTT
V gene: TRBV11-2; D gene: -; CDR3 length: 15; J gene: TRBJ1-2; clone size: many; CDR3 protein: CASSTTGGKDYGYTF; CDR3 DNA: TGTGCCAGCAGCACCACGGGAGGGAAGGACTATGGCTACACCTTC
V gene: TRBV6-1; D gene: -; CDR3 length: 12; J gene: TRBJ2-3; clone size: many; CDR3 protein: CASSGDGDTQYF; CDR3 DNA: TGTGCCAGCAGTGGAGACGGTGATACGCAGTATTTT
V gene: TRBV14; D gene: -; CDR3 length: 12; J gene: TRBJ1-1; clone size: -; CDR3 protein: CASKGQGTEAFF; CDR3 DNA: TGTGCCAGCAAAGGGCAGGGTACTGAAGCTTTCTTT
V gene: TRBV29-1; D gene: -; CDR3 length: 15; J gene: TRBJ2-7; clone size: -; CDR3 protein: CSVELRGQPNYEQYF; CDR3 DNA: TGCAGCGTTGAACTACGAGGACAACCCAACTACGAGCAGTACTTC
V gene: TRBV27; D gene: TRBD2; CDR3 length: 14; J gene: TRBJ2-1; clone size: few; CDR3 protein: CACGRTSGYNEQFF; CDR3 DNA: TGTGCCTGCGGGAGGACTAGCGGTTACAATGAGCAGTTCTTC
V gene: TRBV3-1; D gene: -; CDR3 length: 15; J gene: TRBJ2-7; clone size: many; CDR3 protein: CASSQTGTPTYEQYF; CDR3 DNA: TGTGCCAGCAGCCAAACGGGAACCCCCACCTACGAGCAGTACTTC
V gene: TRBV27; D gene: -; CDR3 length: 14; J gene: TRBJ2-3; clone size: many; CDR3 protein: CASSWARGADTQYF; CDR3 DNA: TGTGCCAGCAGTTGGGCCAGGGGGGCAGATACGCAGTATTTT
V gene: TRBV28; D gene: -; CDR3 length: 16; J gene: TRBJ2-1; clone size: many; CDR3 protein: CASSLGGGNPLNEQFF; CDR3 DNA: TGTGCCAGCAGTCTAGGGGGGGGCAATCCCTTAAATGAGCAGTTCTTC
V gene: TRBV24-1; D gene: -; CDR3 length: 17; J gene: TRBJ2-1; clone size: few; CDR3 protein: CATSDSGQFMGYNEQFF; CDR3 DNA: TGTGCCACCAGTGATTCCGGACAGTTCATGGGCTACAATGAGCAGTTCTTC
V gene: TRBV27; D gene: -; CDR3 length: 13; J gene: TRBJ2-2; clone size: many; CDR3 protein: CASSLWSTGELFF; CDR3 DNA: TGTGCCAGCAGTTTATGGTCTACCGGGGAGCTGTTTTTT
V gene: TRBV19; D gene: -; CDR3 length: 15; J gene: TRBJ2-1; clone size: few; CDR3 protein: CASTSGGVINNEQFF; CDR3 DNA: TGTGCCAGTACCTCTGGGGGAGTGATTAACAATGAGCAGTTCTTC
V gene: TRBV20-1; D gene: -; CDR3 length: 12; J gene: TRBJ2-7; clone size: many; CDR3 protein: CSAKSGPYEQYF; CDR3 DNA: TGCAGTGCTAAAAGCGGCCCCTACGAGCAGTACTTC
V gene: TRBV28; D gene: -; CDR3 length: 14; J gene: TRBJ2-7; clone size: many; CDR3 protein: CASSSPRNPYEQYF; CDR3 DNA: TGTGCCAGCAGTTCCCCCCGGAACCCTTACGAGCAGTACTTC
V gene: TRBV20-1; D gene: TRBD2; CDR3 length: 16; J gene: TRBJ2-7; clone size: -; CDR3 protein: CSASLRPGLAVLEQYF; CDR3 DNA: TGCAGTGCTAGTCTCAGACCGGGACTAGCGGTCTTGGAGCAGTACTTC
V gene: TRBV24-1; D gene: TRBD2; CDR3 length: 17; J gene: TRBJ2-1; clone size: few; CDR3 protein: CATSEKRLAGGSHEQFF; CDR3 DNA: TGTGCCACCAGTGAAAAAAGACTAGCGGGGGGGAGCCATGAGCAGTTCTTC
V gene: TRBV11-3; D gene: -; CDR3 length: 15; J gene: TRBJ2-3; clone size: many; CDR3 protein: CASSLESGLADTQYF; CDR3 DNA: TGTGCCAGCAGCTTAGAGAGCGGATTGGCAGATACGCAGTATTTT
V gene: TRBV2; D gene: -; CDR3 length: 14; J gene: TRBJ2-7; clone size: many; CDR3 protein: CASREPQGPNEQYF; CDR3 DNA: TGTGCCAGCAGGGAACCACAGGGCCCTAACGAGCAGTACTTC